This T cell receptor (beta chain) was sequenced for a study of blood T cell repertoires in COVID-19. For the study at large: PBMCs, B-cell-depleted T cells, or T cells were the source of the cDNA or gDNA that made up the material.

Libraries were prepared by immunoSEQ multiplex PCR; TCRdb keeps only in-frame clonotypes and omits some of them. The table records about 310,000 clones, around 90% of them present only once. The germline CDR1 and CDR2 sequences are SGHTA and FQGTGA. Deletions cut 1 base from V and 4 bases from J, with 7 bases between. There are 13 residues in the CDR3. The genes are TRBV7-3 and TRBJ1-1; D call uncertain. The source is a man aged 50-60 years with active or convalescent COVID-19. The sequenced sample was peripheral blood. The CDR3 protein is CASSLRRGTEAFF. The CDR3 nucleotides are TGTGCCAGCAGCTTAAGACGGGGCACTGAAGCTTTCTTT.